The clone carrying this T cell receptor (beta chain) was found a few times. This entry comes from a study of blood T cell repertoires in COVID-19. CDR3 size: 14 residues. V lost 4 bases to trimming and J lost 6 bases; unmatched junction nucleotides: 4. Looked up from germline, CDR1 is SGHRS and CDR2 is YFSETQ. Original processing notes: Estimates of nucleated cell counts were drawn from the amplification of reference gene primers. Profiling relied on immunoSEQ multiplex PCR, and the TCRdb table lists in-frame clones only, not all of them. V and J calls plus clone size are reproduced from that table; the DNA served to infer D and trimming. The profile covers around 200,000 clones, with 85% to 90% appearing a single time and 5.5% to 7% taken by the ten largest.

The chain recombines TRBV5-1 with TRBJ2-2; 9 bases agree with TRBD1. This receptor was obtained from a man older than 75 with acute or convalescent COVID-19. Sample: peripheral blood. Here the CDR3 reads CASSTGGASGELFF. The CDR3 DNA reads TGCGCCAGCAGCACAGGGGGCGCTTCCGGGGAGCTGTTTTTT.